One and the same sample provided the 10 T cell receptor beta chains below, sequenced in a study of regulatory T cells in long-lasting Graves disease. Time point here: newly diagnosed GD, antithyroid drugs for less than 3 months. Extracted RNA from PBMCs served as the source of the TCR library. Relying on iRepertoire HTBI primers and Arm-PCR of CDR3 regions, the team built TCR beta libraries. Each CDR3 protein is one row after TCRdb ran MiXCR on the multiplex PCR reads. This sample has roughly 380,000 distinct CDR3 sequences, with around 15% found just once. This specimen consisted of peripheral blood mononuclear cells (PBMCs), obtained at new diagnosis, from a patient treated with antithyroid drugs. The receptors were gathered from a female donor with Graves disease.

Ten or more counts support this clonotype. The CDR3 sequence is CASSQVAVGRNEKLFF. In nucleotides, the CDR3 is TGTGCCAGCAGCCAAGTTGCAGTTGGGAGGAATGAAAAACTGTTTTTT. The genes are TRBV3-1 and TRBJ1-4; D gene uncertain. The CDR3 extends over 16 amino acids. Trimming pared 1 base from V and 5 bases from J, leaving 14 bases between. The germline V gene encodes CDR1 LGHDT and CDR2 YNNKEL (reference sequence).

The sample holds a few counts of this clonotype. CDR3 bases: TGTGCCAGCAGCTCCGAGCAGGGTCCGACTCTCTACGAGCAGTACTTC. Protein: CASSSEQGPTLYEQYF. The chain is built from TRBV7-6 and TRBJ2-7, with D perhaps matching TRBD1 (5 bases). CDR1 and CDR2 from the germline V gene are SGHVS and FNYEAQ. Trimming stripped 4 bases from V and 3 bases from J, with 19 bases between. The CDR3 spans 16 residues. Supplemented by reference TRBV7-6 and TRBJ2-7, the full variable domain reads GAGVSQSPRYKVTKRGQDVALRCDPISGHVSLYWYRQALGQGPEFLTYFNYEAQQDKSGLPNDRFSAERPEGSISTLTIQRTEQRDSAMYRCASSSEQGPTLYEQYFGPGTRLTVT.

This clonotype was detected ten times or more. The V and J genes are TRBV12-5 and TRBJ1-3; maybe TRBD1 (6 bases). Germline V gene lookup returns CDR1 LGHNT and CDR2 FRNRAP. There are 17 residues in the CDR3. V was cut by 2 bases and J by 2 bases, with 16 bases left in between. CDR3 region: CASGLRRGVSPGNTIYF. CDR3 DNA: TGTGCTAGTGGTTTGAGGAGGGGGGTATCCCCTGGAAACACCATATATTTT.

V gene TRBV7-9 combines with J gene TRBJ1-1; possibly TRBD1 for D (5 bases). CDR1 is SEHNR, CDR2 FQNEAQ, per germline (reference sequence). CDR3 length: 13 residues. Trimming pared 6 bases from V and 7 bases from J, leaving 15 bases between. CDR3 bases: TGTGCCAGCAGACCCCCGGGACTGGGTGAAGCTTTCTTT. This gives the protein CASRPPGLGEAFF.

This clonotype was observed many times. The rearrangement links TRBV7-9 to TRBJ1-1, with a weak D call TRBD1 (6 bases). Germline V gives CDR1 SEHNR, CDR2 FQNEAQ (reference sequence). This CDR3 has 13 residues. The germline V and J ends were trimmed by 1 base and 11 bases, with 14 bases remaining between them. CDR3 sequence reads: CASSLVPTGWAFF. The CDR3 DNA reads as TGTGCCAGCAGCTTAGTCCCAACAGGGTGGGCTTTCTTT.

This clonotype came up many times. The gene calls are TRBV6-1 and TRBJ1-1; D is unclear. CDR3 length equals 17 residues. Trimming shortened V by 5 bases and J by 3 bases, and 22 bases separated the two germline ends. From germline, CDR1 is MNHNS and CDR2 SASEGT. CDR3 sequence: CASSPRAKDPGDTEAFF. The CDR3 DNA sequence: TGTGCCAGCAGTCCTCGGGCAAAGGACCCCGGGGACACTGAAGCTTTCTTT.

In its sample, this clonotype was seen many times. The chain carries TRBV11-2 and TRBJ2-1; 10 positions agree with TRBD1. The J segment lost 0 bases and the V segment lost 5 bases, leaving 13 bases of the junction unmatched. CDR3 length: 19 amino acids. Germline assignment: CDR1 SGHAT and CDR2 FQNNGV. This CDR3 reads CASSAPGQGILGSYNEQFF. CDR3 DNA sequence: TGTGCCAGCAGCGCACCGGGACAGGGGATATTGGGCTCCTACAATGAGCAGTTCTTC.

At least ten counts were recorded for this clonotype. The chain combines TRBV2 with TRBJ1-2; no definite D call. V lost 3 bases, J lost 0 bases, and 5 bases lay in between. This CDR3 comprises 13 residues. Germline CDR1 reads SNHLY; CDR2 reads FYNNEI. The DNA for the CDR3 is TGTGCCAGCAGTGAGGAGACTAACTATGGCTACACCTTC. Amino acid sequence: CASSEETNYGYTF.

This clonotype was picked up a small number of times. At one of its ends the junction is not consistent with the germline gene, which may arise from a read error. The chain couples TRBV7-3 to TRBJ2-1; 13 bases align to TRBD2. Germline V gene data show CDR1 as SGHTA and CDR2 as FQGTGA. The CDR3 contains 17 residues. This CDR3 is CASSLTSGGAIIYEQFF. Written as DNA, the CDR3 is TGTGCCAGCAGCCTAACTAGCGGGGGGGCAATTATCTATGAGCAGTTCTTC.

A few counts support this clonotype. The chain couples TRBV30 to TRBJ2-3; 9 bases line up with TRBD1. The CDR3 is made up of 13 amino acids. V shed 4 bases, J shed 7 bases, and the junction held 6 bases outside the gene matches. The V gene's germline CDR1 is GTSNPN and CDR2 SVGIG (reference sequence). The CDR3 here is CAWNGQGRHTQYF. CDR3 nucleotides: TGTGCCTGGAACGGACAGGGGCGACATACGCAGTATTTT.